This T cell receptor (beta chain) was recorded in a study of cytomegalovirus exposure and HLA in healthy donors. Healthy bone marrow donors supplied every sample. V shed 6 bases, J shed 4 bases, and the junction held 9 bases outside the gene matches. The CDR3 loop spans 15 amino acids. Germline-derived CDR1 and CDR2 are MNHNS and SASEGT. PCR amplification relied on 60 Vbeta primers (plus 13 Jbeta primers). This table comes from immunoSEQ multiplex PCR, and its TCRdb copy is limited to in-frame clones, with some not included. This sample has about 160,000 clones, with around 88% found just once. Whole-study findings and limits: Some TCR beta chains (164 of them) were listed as cytomegalovirus-associated.

Note on this clone: Its target is not known.

Sequenced: PBMCs. The chain has TRBV6-1 and TRBJ1-5; 7 bases align to TRBD1. This clonotype was obtained from a woman in her 30s in good health and CMV-seronegative. CDR3 DNA sequence: TGTGCCAGCAGCAGGCAGGGGGGACCTAATCAGCCCCAGCATTTT. This encodes CASSRQGGPNQPQHF.